A single sample gave rise to the 25 T cell receptor beta chains below, sequenced in a study of cytomegalovirus exposure and HLA in healthy donors. PCR used 60 Vbeta primers and 13 Jbeta primers. Generated by immunoSEQ multiplex PCR, the TCRdb table keeps only in-frame clones and is missing some. This sample carries over 100,000 clones, approximately 80% of them seen once, and the ten largest clones take roughly 3%. Source material: PBMCs. These receptor sequences come from a woman between 18 and 30 years old in good health and CMV-seropositive.

V usage is TRBV30 and J usage is TRBJ2-1, with 7 bases aligning to TRBD1. The CDR3 is made up of 15 amino acids. The trim removed 4 bases at V and 4 bases at J, leaving 10 bases unmatched. In germline, CDR1 is GTSNPN, CDR2 SVGIG (reference sequence). The CDR3 sequence is CAWTPKQGPYNEQFF. CDR3 coding DNA: TGTGCCTGGACCCCAAAACAGGGGCCATACAATGAGCAGTTCTTC. The full variable domain, completed using reference TRBV30 and TRBJ2-1, is SQTIHQWPATLVQPVGSPLSLECTVEGTSNPNLYWYRQAAGRGLQLLFYSVGIGQISSEVPQNLSASRPQDRQFILSSKKLLLSDSGFYLCAWTPKQGPYNEQFFGPGTRLTVL.

The genes are TRBV6-6 and TRBJ2-7; 11 bases are shared with TRBD2. Germline V CDR1 and CDR2: MNHNY, SVGAGI (reference sequence). This CDR3 comprises 14 residues. J was trimmed by 3 bases and V by 3 bases; bases with no gene match: 1. The CDR3 DNA sequence: TGTGCCAGCAGTTATAGCGGGGGGGGCTACGAGCAGTACTTC. It encodes CASSYSGGGYEQYF.

This chain links TRBV5-4 with TRBJ2-1; 9 bases fit TRBD2. V was pared by 4 bases and J by 4 bases, with 6 bases of the junction left unmatched. CDR3 length equals 15 residues. Germline loops: CDR1 SGHNT, CDR2 YYREEE (reference sequence). CDR3 in amino acids: CASSASSGVYNEQFF. The CDR3, as DNA: TGTGCCAGCAGCGCCTCTAGCGGGGTATACAATGAGCAGTTCTTC.

In DNA, the CDR3 is TGCGCCAGCAGTCAAGGAGGCGCAGCCGTCATCTCCTACGAGCAGTACTTC. It yields the protein CASSQGGAAVISYEQYF. The rearrangement joins TRBV23-1 to TRBJ2-7, with a possible D match to TRBD2 (5 bases). TRBV23-1 is designated an ORF whose function remains uncertain. V was clipped by 2 bases and J by 0 bases, with 17 bases between them. CDR3 length: 17 amino acids.

This clone occurred a few times. The chain uses TRBV4-1 and TRBJ2-2; D may be TRBD2 (7 bases). This CDR3 has 15 residues. Germline V gives CDR1 MGHRA, CDR2 YSYEKL. Trimming left V 1 base short and J 7 bases short, with 13 bases between. The CDR3 spells CASSQVAGADGELFF. In DNA form, the CDR3 reads TGCGCCAGCAGCCAAGTGGCGGGGGCCGACGGGGAGCTGTTTTTT.

This chain joins TRBV4-1 and TRBJ2-1, with 9 bases fitting TRBD2. Germline V lookup: CDR1 MGHRA, CDR2 YSYEKL. CDR3 length: 16 residues. V gave up 1 base and J gave up 5 bases; unmatched junction bases: 6. The CDR3 DNA is TGCGCCAGCAGCCAAGGTGCGGGGGGGTTTGACAATGAGCAGTTCTTC. It translates to CASSQGAGGFDNEQFF.

The chain carries TRBV27 and TRBJ1-2, with 7 bases that match TRBD1. The CDR3 has 13 residues. CDR1 and CDR2 from the germline V gene are MNHEY and SMNVEV (reference sequence). With 10 bases clipped from V and 4 bases from J, the junction kept 9 bases outside the gene matches. The CDR3 DNA reads TGTGCCACCGGGACAGATCAATCCTATGGCTACACCTTC. This encodes CATGTDQSYGYTF.

The rearrangement links TRBV11-2 to TRBJ1-1; D unclear. The length of the CDR3 is 14 residues. V was clipped by 5 bases and J by 1 base, with 11 bases between them. Germline loops: CDR1 SGHAT, CDR2 FQNNGV. The CDR3 protein is CASSTRLPNTEAFF. CDR3 nucleotides: TGTGCCAGCAGCACTCGCCTGCCGAACACTGAAGCTTTCTTT.

V usage is TRBV19 and J usage is TRBJ1-4, with 10 bases aligning to TRBD1. V lost 7 bases, J lost 8 bases, and 7 bases stayed unmatched. This CDR3 has 14 amino acids. Germline lookup yields CDR1 LNHDA and CDR2 SQIVND (reference sequence). CDR3 region: CASTEGQGSEKLFF. CDR3 in DNA: TGTGCCAGTACCGAGGGACAGGGGAGCGAAAAACTGTTTTTT.

This clone was seen a single time. The chain combines TRBV7-9 with TRBJ2-3, with D maybe TRBD2 (5 bases). Per germline, CDR1 SEHNR and CDR2 FQNEAQ (reference sequence). The V and J ends lost 5 bases and 10 bases respectively, with 19 bases between them. The length of the CDR3 is 14 residues. In nucleotides, the CDR3 is TGTGCCAGCAGCCCCCTCTTAGAACGGGGTGCGCAGTATTTT. Protein sequence: CASSPLLERGAQYF.

Turning to this clone: Other DNA sequences in the sample encode the same CDR3. The V gene is TRBV5-1, the J gene TRBJ2-5; TRBD2 matches at 16 bases. V lost 4 bases, J lost 5 bases, and 8 bases stayed unmatched. Germline CDR1 reads SGHRS; CDR2 reads YFSETQ. The CDR3 is 17 amino acids. The CDR3 region has the DNA TGCGCCAGCAGCCTGGGACTAGCGGGGGGGCCGTCCGAGACCCAGTACTTC. Residues: CASSLGLAGGPSETQYF.

The chain links TRBV21-1 to TRBJ1-3. TRBV21-1 is shown as a pseudogene. This CDR3 comprises 16 residues. DNA of the CDR3: TGTGCCAGCAGCAACCTCGGGGGATCCTCTGGAAACACCATATATTTT. It encodes CASSNLGGSSGNTIYF.

V gene TRBV27 combines with J gene TRBJ2-7, with D perhaps matching TRBD1 (6 bases). The CDR3 sequence is 13 residues long. Germline assignment: CDR1 MNHEY and CDR2 SMNVEV (reference sequence). V lost 3 bases, J lost 3 bases, and 9 bases lay in between. For the CDR3, the DNA is TGTGCCAGCAGTTTTGAAGGGGGCTACGAGCAGTACTTC. The encoded protein is CASSFEGGYEQYF.

As concerns this clone: One end of the junction varies from germline; a read error may be responsible. The chain has TRBV11-2 and TRBJ1-5; D unresolved. CDR1 and CDR2 from the germline V gene are SGHAT and FQNNGV. The CDR3 is made up of 13 amino acids. The CDR3 coding sequence is TGTGCCAGCAGCTTAGGTAGCTATCAGCCCCAGCATTTT. This translates into CASSLGSYQPQHF.

Concerning this clone: The junction does not match germline at one end; this may be a read error. V and J are TRBV7-9 and TRBJ2-7; 10 positions match TRBD2. CDR3 size: 14 residues. CDR1 is SEHNR and CDR2 is FQNEAQ in the germline V gene (reference sequence). CDR3 loop: CSSSLEASGGEQYF. DNA of the CDR3: TGTTCCAGCAGCTTAGAGGCTAGCGGGGGCGAGCAGTACTTC. Full variable domain (outside the CDR3, taken from reference TRBV7-9 and TRBJ2-7): DTGVSQNPRHKITKRGQNVTFRCDPISEHNRLYWYRQTLGQGPEFLTYFQNEAQLEKSRLLSDRFSAERPKGSFSTLEIQRTEQGDSAMYLCSSSLEASGGEQYFGPGTRLTVT.

The chain has TRBV27 and TRBJ1-1, with D unclear. Deletions cut 8 bases from V and 5 bases from J, with 15 bases between. Germline V CDR1 and CDR2: MNHEY, SMNVEV (reference sequence). This CDR3 spans 13 amino acids. DNA for the CDR3: TGTGCCAGCGCGAATAGCTGGTATACTGAAGCTTTCTTT. Translated, it gives CASANSWYTEAFF.

The chain has TRBV4-2 and TRBJ2-3; the match to TRBD2 covers 7 bases. The V gene end was trimmed by 4 bases and the J gene end by 6 bases; junction bases not matched to a gene: 10. The germline V gene has CDR1 LGHNA and CDR2 YNFKEQ. The CDR3 is made up of 15 amino acids. CDR3 DNA: TGTGCCAGCAGCCCAGGGAGCGGGGCGTCGGATACGCAGTATTTT. It codes for CASSPGSGASDTQYF.

V usage is TRBV14 and J usage is TRBJ1-1; 9 bases fit TRBD1. There are 14 residues in the CDR3. V was pared by 5 bases and J by 5 bases, with 6 bases of the junction left unmatched. The germline CDR1 and CDR2 sequences are SGHDN and FVKESK. The CDR3 coding sequence is TGTGCCAGCAGCGCCCGACAGGGGGAGACTGAAGCTTTCTTT. This gives the protein CASSARQGETEAFF.

This rearrangement joins TRBV6-6 to TRBJ2-7; D perhaps matches TRBD2 (5 bases). With 5 bases removed from V and 3 bases from J, the gap between germline ends came to 17 bases. Germline V gives CDR1 MNHNY, CDR2 SVGAGI (reference sequence). There are 15 residues in the CDR3. CDR3 bases: TGTGCCAGCAGTACTATCCGGGATCCAGACTACGAGCAGTACTTC. Residues: CASSTIRDPDYEQYF.

This clone came up a few times. The chain uses TRBV7-9 and TRBJ1-4; no definite D call. This CDR3 has 15 residues. Germline V gene data show CDR1 as SEHNR and CDR2 as FQNEAQ (reference sequence). The V gene lost 2 bases and the J gene lost 0 bases, with 7 bases spanning the gap. CDR3 residues: CASSLPTPTNEKLFF. The DNA for the CDR3 is TGTGCCAGCAGCTTACCCACTCCAACTAATGAAAAACTGTTTTTT.

The CDR3 region has the DNA TGTGCCAGCAGCTTATATGAGAGCCCCGGGGAGCTGTTTTTT. Protein: CASSLYESPGELFF. The chain recombines TRBV7-3 with TRBJ2-2, with D hard to call. The CDR3 is 14 amino acids. Trimming shortened V by 2 bases and J by 6 bases, and 10 bases separated the two germline ends. Germline loops: CDR1 SGHTA, CDR2 FQGTGA.

The V and J genes are TRBV5-5 and TRBJ1-5; weak D call: TRBD1 (5 bases). The germline gives CDR1 SGHKS, CDR2 YYEKEE (reference sequence). CDR3 length: 15 amino acids. V dropped 2 bases and J dropped 1 base, with 10 bases sitting between them. In DNA, the CDR3 is TGTGCCAGCAGCTTAGGGGTTTTGAGCAATCAGCCCCAGCATTTT. Its protein is CASSLGVLSNQPQHF.

The chain is built from TRBV5-6 and TRBJ2-1; 8 bases fit TRBD1. The ends lost 1 base at V and 4 bases at J; junction bases unmatched: 7. CDR1 and CDR2 (germline): SGHDT, YYEEEE. The CDR3 contains 16 residues. CDR3 sequence (DNA): TGTGCCAGCAGCTTGACACAGGGGGGTCCTTACAATGAGCAGTTCTTC. Its protein product is CASSLTQGGPYNEQFF.

This sequence joins TRBV7-8 and TRBJ2-2; D is perhaps TRBD1 (5 bases). This CDR3 contains 13 residues. The V gene's germline CDR1 is SGHVS and CDR2 FQNEAQ. Trimming pared 7 bases from V and 4 bases from J, leaving 10 bases between. The CDR3 loop reads CASTKGLTGELFF. CDR3 nucleotides: TGTGCCAGCACTAAGGGGCTCACCGGGGAGCTGTTTTTT.

The chain uses TRBV10-3 and TRBJ2-5; TRBD1 agrees at 9 bases. From germline, CDR1 is ENHRY and CDR2 SYGVKD. CDR3 size: 13 residues. With V trimmed by 10 bases and J by 5 bases, 8 bases remained unmatched. In nucleotides, the CDR3 is TGTGCCACCGGAGCGGGACAGGGTGAGACCCAGTACTTC. It encodes CATGAGQGETQYF.